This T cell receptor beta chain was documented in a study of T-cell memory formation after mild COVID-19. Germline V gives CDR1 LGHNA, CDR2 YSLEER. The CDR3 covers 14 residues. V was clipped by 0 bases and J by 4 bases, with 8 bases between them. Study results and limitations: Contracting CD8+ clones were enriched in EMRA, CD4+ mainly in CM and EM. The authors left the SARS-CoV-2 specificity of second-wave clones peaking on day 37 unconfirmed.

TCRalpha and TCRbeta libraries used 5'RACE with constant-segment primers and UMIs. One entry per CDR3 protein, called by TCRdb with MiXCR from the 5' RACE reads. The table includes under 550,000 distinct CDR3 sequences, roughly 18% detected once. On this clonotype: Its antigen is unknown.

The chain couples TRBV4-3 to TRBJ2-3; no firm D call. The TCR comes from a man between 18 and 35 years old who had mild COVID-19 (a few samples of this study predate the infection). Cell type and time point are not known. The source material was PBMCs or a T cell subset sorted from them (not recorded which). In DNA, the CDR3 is TGCGCCAGCAGCCAAGATGTCCTAGCAGATACGCAGTATTTT. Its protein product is CASSQDVLADTQYF.